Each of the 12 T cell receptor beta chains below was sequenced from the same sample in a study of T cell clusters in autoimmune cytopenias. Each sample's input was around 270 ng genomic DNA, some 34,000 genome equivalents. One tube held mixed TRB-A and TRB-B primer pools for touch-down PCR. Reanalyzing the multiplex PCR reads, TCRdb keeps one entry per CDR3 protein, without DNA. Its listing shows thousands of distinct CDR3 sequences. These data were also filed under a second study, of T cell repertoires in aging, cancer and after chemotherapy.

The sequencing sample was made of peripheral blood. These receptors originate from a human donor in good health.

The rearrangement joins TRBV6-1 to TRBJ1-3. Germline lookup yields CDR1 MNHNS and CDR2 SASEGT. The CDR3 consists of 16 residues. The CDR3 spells CASSVGPEVSGNTIYF.

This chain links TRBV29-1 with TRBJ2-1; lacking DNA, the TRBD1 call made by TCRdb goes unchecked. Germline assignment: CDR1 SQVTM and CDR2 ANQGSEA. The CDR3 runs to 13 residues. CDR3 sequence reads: CSVGQGAHNEQYF.

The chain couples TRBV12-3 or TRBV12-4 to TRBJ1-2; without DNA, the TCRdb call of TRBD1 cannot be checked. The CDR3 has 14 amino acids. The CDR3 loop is CASSFVGDTYGYTF.

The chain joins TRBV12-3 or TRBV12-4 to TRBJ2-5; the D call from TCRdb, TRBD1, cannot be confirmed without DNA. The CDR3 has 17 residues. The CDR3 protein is CASSPGPRTGGQETQYF.

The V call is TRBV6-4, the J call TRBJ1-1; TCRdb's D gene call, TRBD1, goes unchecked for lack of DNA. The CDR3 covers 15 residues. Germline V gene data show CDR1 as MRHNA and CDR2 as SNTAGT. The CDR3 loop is CASSDSGTGGTEAFF.

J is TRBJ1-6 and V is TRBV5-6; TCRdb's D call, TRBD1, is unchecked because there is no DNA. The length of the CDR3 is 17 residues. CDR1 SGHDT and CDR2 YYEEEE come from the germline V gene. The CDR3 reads CASSQGGQSSYNSPLHF.

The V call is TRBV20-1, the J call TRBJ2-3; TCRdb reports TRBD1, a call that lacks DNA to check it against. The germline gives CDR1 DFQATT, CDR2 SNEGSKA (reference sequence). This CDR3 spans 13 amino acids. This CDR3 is CSASRDPTDTQYF.

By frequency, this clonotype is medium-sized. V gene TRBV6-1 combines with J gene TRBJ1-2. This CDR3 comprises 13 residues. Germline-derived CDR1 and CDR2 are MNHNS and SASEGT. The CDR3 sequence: CASRRAENYGYTF.

CDR3 protein: CASSEQGSRYEQYF. The chain carries TRBV6-1 and TRBJ2-7; TCRdb names TRBD1, which stays unverified in the absence of DNA. The CDR3 sequence is 14 residues long. Germline V gene data show CDR1 as MNHNS and CDR2 as SASEGT.

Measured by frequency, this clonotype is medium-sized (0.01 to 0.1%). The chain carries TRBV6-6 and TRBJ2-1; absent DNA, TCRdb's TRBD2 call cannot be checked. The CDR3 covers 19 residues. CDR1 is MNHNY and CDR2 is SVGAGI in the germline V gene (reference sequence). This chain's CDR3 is CASSQLSVWIAGGYNEQFF.

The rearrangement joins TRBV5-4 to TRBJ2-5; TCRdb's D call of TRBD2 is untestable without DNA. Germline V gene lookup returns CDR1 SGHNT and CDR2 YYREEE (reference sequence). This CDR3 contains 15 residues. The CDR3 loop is CASSQTSGRAETQYF.

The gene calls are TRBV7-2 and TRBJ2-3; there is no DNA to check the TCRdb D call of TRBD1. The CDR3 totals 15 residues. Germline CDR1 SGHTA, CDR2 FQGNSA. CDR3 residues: CASSSSGGITDTQYF.